One and the same sample provided the 2 T cell receptor beta chains below, sequenced in a study of graft-versus-host responses after intestinal transplantation. These receptors have no identified antigens. The data were produced by immunoSEQ multiplex PCR, yet TCRdb's version contains in-frame clones alone and is incomplete. The sample consists of some 76,000 clones, roughly 84% of them appearing once. Sample: unstimulated CD8+ T cells sorted from spleen or lymph node cells, taken before transplant. Source of these receptors: a human donor who was the organ donor for an intestinal transplant.

The rearrangement links TRBV5-1 to TRBJ1-2; D gene ambiguous. V shed 0 bases and J shed 1 base, with 13 bases lying between them. Looked up from germline, CDR1 is SGHRS and CDR2 is YFSETQ. The CDR3 length is 16 residues. The CDR3 sequence: CASSLATGRLNYGYTF. The CDR3 DNA sequence: TGCGCCAGCAGCTTGGCCACGGGGAGACTTAACTATGGCTACACCTTC.

The chain employs TRBV28 and TRBJ2-1, with a weak D call TRBD2 (6 bases). Trimming removed 3 bases from V and 7 bases from J, with 19 bases in between. CDR3 length: 16 amino acids. Germline loops: CDR1 MDHEN, CDR2 SYDVKM. Here the CDR3 DNA reads TGTGCCAGCAGTTTGCGCGGGGTCCTCCCCGGGAATGAGCAGTTCTTC. Its protein is CASSLRGVLPGNEQFF.